This TCR beta chain was sequenced in a study of PD-L1 blockade in urothelial cancer. The method was immunoSEQ multiplex PCR; TCRdb's version includes in-frame clones alone and lacks a portion of them. The sample lists about 30,000 clones, 89% occurring once. Indicated time point: peripheral blood 6 weeks after treatment start. CDR1 is GTSNPN, CDR2 SVGIG, per germline (reference sequence). The CDR3 contains 13 residues. Trimming removed 5 bases from V and 6 bases from J; junction bases left unmatched: 2. Here the sequenced sample was PBMCs, taken around atezolizumab (anti-PD-L1) treatment. The chain joins TRBV30 to TRBJ2-1, with 12 bases lining up with TRBD2. This clonotype originated in an elderly man with urothelial cancer. The CDR3 DNA follows: TGTGCCTGGGTACTAGCGGGAGGCAATGAGCAGTTCTTC. Encoded protein: CAWVLAGGNEQFF.